The 24 T cell receptor beta chains below were found in one sample sequenced in a study of T cell repertoires in ileal Crohn's disease. Assay used: immunoSEQ multiplex PCR; TCRdb lists only in-frame clones, some missing. The table has fewer than 12,000 clones, approximately 81% seen once. Time point reported: neoterminal ileum biopsy at postoperative endoscopy, about 6 months after surgery. Sequencing was carried out using ileal tissue. The origin of the receptors is an adult with Crohn's disease.

This clone was observed a few times. DNA of the CDR3: TGTGCCACCAGCAGAGATCTAGCGAACACCGGGGAGCTGTTTTTT. Translating gives CATSRDLANTGELFF. The chain has TRBV15 and TRBJ2-2; D remains unclear. V was cut by 0 bases and J by 0 bases, with 5 bases left in between. Germline loops: CDR1 LNHNV, CDR2 YYDKDF (reference sequence). The CDR3 length is 15 residues.

V gene TRBV5-1 combines with J gene TRBJ2-5; 11 positions match TRBD2. Matching the DNA end better, TRBJ2-7 makes the J call doubtful. Germline V gives CDR1 SGHRS, CDR2 YFSETQ. The CDR3 contains 16 residues. CDR3 bases: TGCGCCAGCAGCTTGACTAGCGGGAGAACCTCCTACGAGCAGTACTTC. This sequence encodes CASSLTSGRTSYEQYF.

V and J are TRBV6-9 and TRBJ2-7; 12 nucleotides line up with TRBD1. The CDR3 is 14 residues long. With 10 bases clipped from V and 7 bases from J, the junction kept 11 bases outside the gene matches. Germline values: CDR1 MNHGY, CDR2 SVAAGI. The CDR3 here is CATHGTGGSWEQYF. CDR3 nucleotides: TGTGCCACTCACGGGACAGGGGGCTCTTGGGAGCAGTACTTC.

The chain recombines TRBV2 with TRBJ1-2, with 7 bases aligning to TRBD1. The CDR3 is 14 amino acids. The germline gives CDR1 SNHLY, CDR2 FYNNEI. The V gene end was trimmed by 6 bases and the J gene end by 3 bases; junction bases not matched to a gene: 7. Written as DNA, the CDR3 is TGTGCCAGCAGGAGGGGGCGCGAGGACTATGGCTACACCTTC. Translated, it gives CASRRGREDYGYTF.

This clone came up once. The rearrangement uses TRBV7-2 and TRBJ2-3; D perhaps matches TRBD2 (5 bases). The CDR3 is 15 residues long. V lost 5 bases to trimming and J lost 0 bases, with 12 bases between them. Germline assignment: CDR1 SGHTA and CDR2 FQGNSA. CDR3 region: CASSADFTSTDTQYF. CDR3 coding DNA: TGTGCCAGCAGCGCGGACTTCACTAGCACAGATACGCAGTATTTT.

CDR3 sequence reads: CASSHQITDLAKNIQYF. The CDR3 DNA is TGTGCCAGCAGCCATCAAATAACAGACCTAGCCAAAAACATTCAGTACTTC. The gene calls are TRBV4-2 and TRBJ2-4, with D unresolved. This CDR3 comprises 17 residues. CDR1 is LGHNA, CDR2 YNFKEQ, per germline. Trimming cost V 3 bases and J 0 bases, with 15 bases left between them.

The chain is built from TRBV7-9 and TRBJ1-2, with TRBD1 matching 8 bases. The CDR3 runs 14 residues. With V trimmed by 2 bases and J by 7 bases, 6 bases remained unmatched. CDR1 is SEHNR, CDR2 FQNEAQ, per germline (reference sequence). The CDR3 bases are TGTGCCAGCAGCTTACCAGGGGGCGCGGGTGGCTACACCTTC. It is translated as CASSLPGGAGGYTF.

The chain joins TRBV11-1 to TRBJ2-3; D call uncertain. This CDR3 has 13 amino acids. The germline CDR1 and CDR2 sequences are SGHAT and FQDESV (reference sequence). V was pared by 2 bases and J by 6 bases, with 9 bases between. For the CDR3, the DNA is TGTGCCAGCAGCTTAATGTCGTCCGATACGCAGTATTTT. Amino acid sequence: CASSLMSSDTQYF.

This clone appeared a few times. This chain connects TRBV18 to TRBJ2-1; a weak D match, TRBD1 (5 bases). V dropped 2 bases and J dropped 3 bases, with 8 bases sitting between them. The germline V gene encodes CDR1 KGHSH and CDR2 LQKENI. This CDR3 region has 14 residues. As DNA, the CDR3 is TGTGCCAGCTCACCAGAAGGGGTCTACAATGAGCAGTTCTTC. Its translation: CASSPEGVYNEQFF.

The chain combines TRBV7-3 with TRBJ1-1, with D unclear. Germline values: CDR1 SGHTA, CDR2 FQGTGA. The V and J ends lost 1 base and 4 bases respectively, with 7 bases between them. This CDR3 is 13 amino acids long. CDR3 amino acids: CASSLIPSTEAFF. The CDR3 DNA reads as TGTGCCAGCAGCTTAATACCCAGCACTGAAGCTTTCTTT. The full variable domain, completed using reference TRBV7-3 and TRBJ1-1, is GAGVSQTPSNKVTEKGKYVELRCDPISGHTALYWYRQSLGQGPEFLIYFQGTGAADDSGLPNDRFFAVRPEGSVSTLKIQRTERGDSAVYLCASSLIPSTEAFFGQGTRLTVV.

The J gene is TRBJ2-7, the V gene TRBV14, with a possible D match to TRBD2 (6 bases). V lost 1 base to trimming and J lost 3 bases, with 13 bases between them. From germline, CDR1 is SGHDN and CDR2 FVKESK. The CDR3 loop spans 15 amino acids. CDR3 bases: TGTGCCAGCAGCCAAGGAGTAAGCGGGTACTACGAGCAGTACTTC. It specifies CASSQGVSGYYEQYF. The full variable domain, completed using reference TRBV14 and TRBJ2-7, is EAGVTQFPSHSVIEKGQTVTLRCDPISGHDNLYWYRRVMGKEIKFLLHFVKESKQDESGMPNNRFLAERTGGTYSTLKVQPAELEDSGVYFCASSQGVSGYYEQYFGPGTRLTVT.

The chain is built from TRBV5-1 and TRBJ2-6, with 7 bases lining up with TRBD1. With 3 bases clipped from V and 0 bases from J, the junction kept 9 bases outside the gene matches. The CDR3 loop spans 18 amino acids. Germline assignment: CDR1 SGHRS and CDR2 YFSETQ. CDR3 DNA sequence: TGCGCCAGCAGCTCCCGGGACAGCTCCTCCTCTGGGGCCAACGTCCTGACTTTC. This translates into CASSSRDSSSSGANVLTF.

The chain couples TRBV18 to TRBJ2-5, with a weak D call TRBD2 (5 bases). The DNA end is a closer match to TRBJ2-7, so the J assignment may be wrong. CDR3 size: 14 residues. Germline lookup yields CDR1 KGHSH and CDR2 LQKENI. The CDR3 region is CASSPGGPNYEQYF. CDR3 nucleotide sequence: TGTGCCAGCTCACCAGGCGGGCCGAACTACGAGCAGTACTTC.

This chain joins TRBV11-2 and TRBJ2-1; D perhaps matches TRBD1 (6 bases). Germline values: CDR1 SGHAT, CDR2 FQNNGV. Trimming cost V 4 bases and J 4 bases, with 14 bases left between them. This CDR3 is built from 15 residues. CDR3 coding DNA: TGTGCCAGCAGCTGGGGTAGGGGGAGATACAATGAGCAGTTCTTC. Protein sequence: CASSWGRGRYNEQFF.

J is TRBJ1-6 and V is TRBV4-1; D might be TRBD1 (5 bases). CDR3 length: 15 residues. CDR1 and CDR2 (germline): MGHRA, YSYEKL. Trimming removed 3 bases from V and 7 bases from J, with 13 bases in between. CDR3 amino acids: CASSHSRDGNSPLHF. The DNA of the CDR3 is TGCGCCAGCAGCCACTCCAGGGATGGGAATTCACCCCTCCACTTT.

The chain carries TRBV10-3 and TRBJ2-2; tentatively, D is TRBD2 (6 bases). The CDR3 loop spans 16 amino acids. In germline, CDR1 is ENHRY, CDR2 SYGVKD. Trimming cost V 0 bases and J 0 bases, with 8 bases left between them. As DNA, the CDR3 is TGTGCCATCAGTGAGTCGGGGGGAGCGAACACCGGGGAGCTGTTTTTT. Amino acid sequence: CAISESGGANTGELFF.

V and J are TRBV5-1 and TRBJ2-5; D may be TRBD2 (6 bases). Germline CDR1 reads SGHRS; CDR2 reads YFSETQ. This CDR3 comprises 13 residues. V lost 1 base and J lost 6, with 10 bases in between. The DNA for the CDR3 is TGCGCCAGCAGCTTGTGGGGGGAGCAGACCCAGTACTTC. It translates to CASSLWGEQTQYF.

The V and J genes are TRBV10-2 and TRBJ2-5; 8 positions agree with TRBD2. The CDR3 sequence is 13 residues long. The V gene end was trimmed by 6 bases and the J gene end by 2 bases; junction bases not matched to a gene: 2. Germline loops: CDR1 WSHSY, CDR2 SAAADI. DNA for the CDR3: TGCGCCAGCAGGGCTAGCGGGCAAGAGACCCAGTACTTC. It yields the protein CASRASGQETQYF.

This chain links TRBV30 with TRBJ2-3; 10 bases are shared with TRBD2. This CDR3 has 13 residues. Germline V gene sequence: CDR1 GTSNPN, CDR2 SVGIG (reference sequence). Trimming took 4 bases from V and 5 from J; bases not matched to a gene: 3. CDR3 bases: TGTGCCTGGAAAAAGCGGGGGGGAGATACGCAGTATTTT. It is translated as CAWKKRGGDTQYF.

V gene TRBV4-1 combines with J gene TRBJ1-2, with 9 bases aligning to TRBD1. This CDR3 has 18 amino acids. Germline CDR1 is MGHRA and CDR2 is YSYEKL. V lost 4 bases and J lost 5; bases outside the gene matches: 17. The CDR3 DNA reads as TGCGCCAGCAGCCTCTCCCCGGGACAGGGCCAGAAAGGGTATGGCTACACCTTC. Protein: CASSLSPGQGQKGYGYTF.

The rearrangement joins TRBV27 to TRBJ2-1, with no clear D. Trimming shortened V by 1 base and J by 3 bases, and 13 bases separated the two germline ends. Germline CDR1 and CDR2: MNHEY and SMNVEV (reference sequence). The CDR3 covers 16 residues. CDR3 sequence: CASSLWSRSRYNEQFF. The CDR3 coding sequence is TGTGCCAGCAGTTTATGGTCTAGGTCGCGCTACAATGAGCAGTTCTTC.

This chain uses TRBV7-2 with TRBJ2-1; D unclear. There are 15 residues in the CDR3. Germline V gene data show CDR1 as SGHTA and CDR2 as FQGNSA. The V end lost 3 bases, the J end lost 2 bases, and 11 bases lay between the germline ends. The CDR3 protein is CASSFIPRTYNEQFF. The CDR3 DNA reads TGTGCCAGCAGCTTCATTCCTAGAACCTACAATGAGCAGTTCTTC.

The rearrangement uses TRBV5-6 and TRBJ2-7, with 9 bases that match TRBD1. CDR1 and CDR2 (germline): SGHDT, YYEEEE. V was clipped by 3 bases and J by 5 bases; unmatched bases: 12. The CDR3 runs 16 residues. DNA for the CDR3: TGTGCCAGCAGCTGGACCCGGGACAGGGCTATCGACGAGCAGTACTTC. Residues: CASSWTRDRAIDEQYF.

J is TRBJ1-2 and V is TRBV19; D unresolved. The V gene's germline CDR1 is LNHDA and CDR2 SQIVND (reference sequence). Trimming removed 6 bases from V and 7 bases from J, with 18 bases in between. The CDR3 has 14 residues. CDR3 DNA sequence: TGTGCCAGTAGCACCCCGAGCGTTGGTAGTGGCTACACCTTC. Translated: CASSTPSVGSGYTF.